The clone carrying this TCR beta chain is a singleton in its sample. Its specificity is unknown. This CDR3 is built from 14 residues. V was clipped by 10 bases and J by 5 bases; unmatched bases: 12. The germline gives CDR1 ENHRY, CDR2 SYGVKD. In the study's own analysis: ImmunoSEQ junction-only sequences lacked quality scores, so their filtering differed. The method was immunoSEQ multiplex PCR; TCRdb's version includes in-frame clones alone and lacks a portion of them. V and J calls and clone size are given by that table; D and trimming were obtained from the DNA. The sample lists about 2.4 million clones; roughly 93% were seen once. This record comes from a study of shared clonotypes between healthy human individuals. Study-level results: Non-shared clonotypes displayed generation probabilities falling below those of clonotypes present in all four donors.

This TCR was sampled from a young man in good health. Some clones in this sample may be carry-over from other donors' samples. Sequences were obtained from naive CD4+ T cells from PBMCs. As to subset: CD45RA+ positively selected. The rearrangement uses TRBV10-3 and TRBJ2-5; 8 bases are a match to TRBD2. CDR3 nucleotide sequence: TGTGCCACCCTAGACGTAGCGGGACGGGAGACCCAGTACTTC. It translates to CATLDVAGRETQYF.